This T cell receptor beta chain was identified in a study of T cell responses to AZD1222 COVID-19 vaccine. Study at large: Second doses at about 4 or about 12 weeks were pooled. Study outcomes and limitations: After two AZD1222 doses, spike-specific TCR breadth and depth rose versus day 0. Only after the peak T cell response were repertoires sampled. Donors were largely white British and mainly female; clonal diversity was possibly underestimated.

To note about this clone: Its antigen is not identified.

The assay was immunoSEQ multiplex PCR, and TCRdb's table has in-frame clones only and misses some. The data hold around 260,000 clones, with 93% observed a single time. This CDR3 has 15 amino acids. V shed 1 base and J shed 2 bases, with 11 bases lying between them. Germline-derived CDR1 and CDR2 are MGHRA and YSYEKL. The TCR comes from an adult in good health. The rearrangement links TRBV4-1 to TRBJ1-2; D gene ambiguous. The material was peripheral blood, obtained on day 0 of AZD1222 vaccination. The chain's CDR3 is CASSQAGQLNYGYTF. As DNA, the CDR3 is TGCGCCAGCAGCCAAGCGGGTCAGCTGAACTATGGCTACACCTTC.